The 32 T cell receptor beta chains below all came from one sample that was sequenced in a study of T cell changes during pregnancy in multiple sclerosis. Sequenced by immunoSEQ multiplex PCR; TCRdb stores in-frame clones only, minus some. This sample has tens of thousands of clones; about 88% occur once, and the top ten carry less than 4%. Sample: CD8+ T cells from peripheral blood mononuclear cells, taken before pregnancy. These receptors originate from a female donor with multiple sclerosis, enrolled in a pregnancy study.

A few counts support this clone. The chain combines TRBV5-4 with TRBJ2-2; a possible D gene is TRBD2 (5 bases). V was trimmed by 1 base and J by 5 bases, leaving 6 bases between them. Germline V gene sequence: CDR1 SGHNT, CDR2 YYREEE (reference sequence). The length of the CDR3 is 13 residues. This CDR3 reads CASSLRRTGELFF. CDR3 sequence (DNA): TGTGCCAGCAGCTTGAGGAGGACCGGGGAGCTGTTTTTT.

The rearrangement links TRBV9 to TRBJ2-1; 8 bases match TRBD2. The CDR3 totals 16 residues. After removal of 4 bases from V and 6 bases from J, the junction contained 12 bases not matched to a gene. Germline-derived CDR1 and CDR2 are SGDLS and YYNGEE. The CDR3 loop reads CASSYPLGGGPNEQFF. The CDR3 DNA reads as TGTGCCAGCAGCTACCCCTTGGGCGGGGGGCCCAATGAGCAGTTCTTC.

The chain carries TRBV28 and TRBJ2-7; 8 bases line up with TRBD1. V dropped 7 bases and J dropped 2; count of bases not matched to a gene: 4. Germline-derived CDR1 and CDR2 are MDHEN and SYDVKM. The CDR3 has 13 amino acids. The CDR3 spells CASKDRETYEQYF. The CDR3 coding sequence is TGTGCCAGCAAGGACAGGGAAACCTACGAGCAGTACTTC.

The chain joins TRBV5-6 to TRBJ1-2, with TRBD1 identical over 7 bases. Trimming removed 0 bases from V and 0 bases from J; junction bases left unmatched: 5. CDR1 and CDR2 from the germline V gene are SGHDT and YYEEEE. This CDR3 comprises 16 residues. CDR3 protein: CASSLAGTEANYGYTF. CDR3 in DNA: TGTGCCAGCAGCTTGGCCGGGACAGAGGCTAACTATGGCTACACCTTC.

The CDR3 bases are TGTGCCAGCAGCTTGTCAGGTGGAAGGGGCGAGCAGTACTTC. The encoded protein is CASSLSGGRGEQYF. The V gene is TRBV5-4, the J gene TRBJ2-7, with D possibly matching TRBD1 (5 bases). The CDR3 extends over 14 amino acids. V lost 1 base and J lost 6, with 14 bases in between. Germline lookup yields CDR1 SGHNT and CDR2 YYREEE (reference sequence).

DNA of the CDR3: TGTGCCAGCAGCCCAGAGGGAGTACGCTATGGCTACACCTTC. The encoded protein is CASSPEGVRYGYTF. The chain links TRBV7-9 to TRBJ1-2; no clear D gene. Germline loops: CDR1 SEHNR, CDR2 FQNEAQ (reference sequence). V lost 5 bases to trimming and J lost 4 bases, with 14 bases between them. This CDR3 comprises 14 residues.

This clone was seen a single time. The CDR3 here is CSARDRDSYNEQFF. The CDR3 DNA reads TGCAGCGCCCGGGACAGGGACTCCTACAATGAGCAGTTCTTC. V and J are TRBV29-1 and TRBJ2-1, with 9 nucleotides matching TRBD1. This CDR3 is 14 amino acids long. V shed 7 bases and J 0 bases; nucleotides not matched to a gene: 4. Germline V CDR1 and CDR2: SQVTM, ANQGSEA.

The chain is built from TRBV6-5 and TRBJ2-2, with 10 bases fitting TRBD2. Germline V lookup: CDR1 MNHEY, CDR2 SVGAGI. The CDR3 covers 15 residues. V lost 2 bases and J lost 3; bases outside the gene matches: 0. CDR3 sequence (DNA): TGTGCCAGCAGTTACAGCGGGGGGGACACCGGGGAGCTGTTTTTT. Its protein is CASSYSGGDTGELFF.

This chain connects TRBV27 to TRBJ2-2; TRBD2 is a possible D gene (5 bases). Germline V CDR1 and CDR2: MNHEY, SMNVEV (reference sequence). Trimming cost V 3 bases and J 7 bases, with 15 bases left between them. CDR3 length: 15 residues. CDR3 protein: CASSFLLGSDGELFF. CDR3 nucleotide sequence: TGTGCCAGCAGTTTCCTGTTGGGGAGTGACGGGGAGCTGTTTTTT.

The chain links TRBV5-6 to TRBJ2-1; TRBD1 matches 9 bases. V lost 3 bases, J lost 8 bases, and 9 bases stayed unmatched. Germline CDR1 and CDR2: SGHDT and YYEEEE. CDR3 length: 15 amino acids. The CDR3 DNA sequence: TGTGCCAGCAGCTCTTTTGGGACAGGGCGAGATGAGCAGTTCTTC. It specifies CASSSFGTGRDEQFF.

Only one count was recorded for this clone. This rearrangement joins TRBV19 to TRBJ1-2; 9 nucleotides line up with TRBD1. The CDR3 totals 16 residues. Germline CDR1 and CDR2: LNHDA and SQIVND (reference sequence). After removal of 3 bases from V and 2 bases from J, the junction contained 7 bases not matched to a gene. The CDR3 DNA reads TGTGCCAGTAGTATCCCGGGACAGGGTTTGAACTATGGCTACACCTTC. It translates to CASSIPGQGLNYGYTF.

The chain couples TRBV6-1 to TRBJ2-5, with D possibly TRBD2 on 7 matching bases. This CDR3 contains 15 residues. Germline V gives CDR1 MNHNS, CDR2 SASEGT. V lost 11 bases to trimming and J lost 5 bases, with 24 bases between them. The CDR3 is CASQGWRGLKETQYF. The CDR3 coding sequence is TGTGCCTCCCAGGGGTGGCGGGGGCTTAAGGAGACCCAGTACTTC.

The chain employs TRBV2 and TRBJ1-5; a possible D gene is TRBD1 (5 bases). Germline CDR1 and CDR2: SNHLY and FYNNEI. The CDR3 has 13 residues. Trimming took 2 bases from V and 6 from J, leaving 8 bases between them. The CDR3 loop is CASSEWRGQPQHF. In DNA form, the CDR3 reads TGTGCCAGCAGTGAATGGAGGGGTCAGCCCCAGCATTTT.

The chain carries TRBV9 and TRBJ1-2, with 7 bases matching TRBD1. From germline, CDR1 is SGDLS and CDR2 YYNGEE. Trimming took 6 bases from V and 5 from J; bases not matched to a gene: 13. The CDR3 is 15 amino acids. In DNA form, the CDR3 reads TGTGCCAGCACGTCCCCCAGGACAGGCTCTTATGGCTACACCTTC. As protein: CASTSPRTGSYGYTF.

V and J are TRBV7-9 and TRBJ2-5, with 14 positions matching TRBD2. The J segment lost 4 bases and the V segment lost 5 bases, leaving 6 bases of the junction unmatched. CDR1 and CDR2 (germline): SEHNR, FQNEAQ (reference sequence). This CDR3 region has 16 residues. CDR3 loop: CASSRTSGGLAETQYF. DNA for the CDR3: TGTGCCAGCAGCCGGACTAGCGGGGGGCTGGCAGAGACCCAGTACTTC.

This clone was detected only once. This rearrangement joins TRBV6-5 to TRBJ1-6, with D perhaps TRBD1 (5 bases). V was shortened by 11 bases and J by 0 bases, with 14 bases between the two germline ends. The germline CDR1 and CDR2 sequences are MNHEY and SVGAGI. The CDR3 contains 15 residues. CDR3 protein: CAVQGLRSYNSPLHF. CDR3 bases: TGTGCCGTCCAGGGACTCCGCTCCTATAATTCACCCCTCCACTTT.

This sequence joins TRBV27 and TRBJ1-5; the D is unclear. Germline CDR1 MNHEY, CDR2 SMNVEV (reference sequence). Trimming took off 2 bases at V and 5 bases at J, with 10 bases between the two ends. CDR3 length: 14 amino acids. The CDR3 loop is CASSLTGMHQPQHF. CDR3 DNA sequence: TGTGCCAGCAGTTTAACGGGGATGCATCAGCCCCAGCATTTT.

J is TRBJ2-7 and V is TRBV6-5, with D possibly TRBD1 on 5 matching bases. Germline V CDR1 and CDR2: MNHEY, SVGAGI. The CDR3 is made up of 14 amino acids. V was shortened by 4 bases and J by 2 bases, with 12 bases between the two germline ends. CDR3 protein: CASSSPSRAYEQYF. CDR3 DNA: TGTGCCAGCAGTTCCCCCAGCAGGGCCTACGAGCAGTACTTC.

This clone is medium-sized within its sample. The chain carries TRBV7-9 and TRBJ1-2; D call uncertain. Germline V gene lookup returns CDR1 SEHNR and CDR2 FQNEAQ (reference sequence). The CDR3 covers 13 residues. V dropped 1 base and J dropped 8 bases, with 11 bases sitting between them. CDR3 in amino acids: CASSLEGATGYTF. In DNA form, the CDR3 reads TGTGCCAGCAGCTTAGAGGGAGCAACCGGCTACACCTTC.

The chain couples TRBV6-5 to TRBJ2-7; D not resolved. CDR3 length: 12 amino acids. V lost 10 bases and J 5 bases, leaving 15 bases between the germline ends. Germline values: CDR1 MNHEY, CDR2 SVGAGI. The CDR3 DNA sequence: TGTGCCAACAGAACCTCTCTACACGAGCAGTACTTC. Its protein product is CANRTSLHEQYF.

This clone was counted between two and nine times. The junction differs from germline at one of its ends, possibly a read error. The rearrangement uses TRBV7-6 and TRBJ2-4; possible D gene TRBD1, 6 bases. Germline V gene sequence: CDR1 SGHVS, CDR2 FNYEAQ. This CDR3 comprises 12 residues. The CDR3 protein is CASSLAQGSLHF. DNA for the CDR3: TGTGCCAGCAGCTTAGCGCAGGGGAGCTTGCACTTC.

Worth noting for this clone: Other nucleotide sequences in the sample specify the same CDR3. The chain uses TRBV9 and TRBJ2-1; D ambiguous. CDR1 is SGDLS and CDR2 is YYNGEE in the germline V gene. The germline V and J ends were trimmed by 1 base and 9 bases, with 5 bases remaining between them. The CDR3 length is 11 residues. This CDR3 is CASSVSGEQFF. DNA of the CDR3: TGTGCCAGCAGCGTATCGGGTGAGCAGTTCTTC. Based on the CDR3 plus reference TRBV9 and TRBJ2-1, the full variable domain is DSGVTQTPKHLITATGQRVTLRCSPRSGDLSVYWYQQSLDQGLQFLIQYYNGEERAKGNILERFSAQQFPDLHSELNLSSLELGDSALYFCASSVSGEQFFGPGTRLTVL.

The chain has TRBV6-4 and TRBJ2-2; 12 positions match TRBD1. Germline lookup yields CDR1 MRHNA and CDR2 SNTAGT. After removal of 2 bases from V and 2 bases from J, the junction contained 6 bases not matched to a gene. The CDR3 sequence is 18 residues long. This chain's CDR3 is CASSDGTGGKENTGELFF. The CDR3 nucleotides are TGTGCCAGCAGTGACGGGACAGGGGGCAAGGAAAACACCGGGGAGCTGTTTTTT.

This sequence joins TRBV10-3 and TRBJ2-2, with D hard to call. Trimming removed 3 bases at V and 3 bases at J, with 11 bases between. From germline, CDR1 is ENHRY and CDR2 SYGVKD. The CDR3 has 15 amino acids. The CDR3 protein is CAISDSGFDTGELFF. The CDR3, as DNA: TGTGCCATCAGTGACTCAGGTTTCGACACCGGGGAGCTGTTTTTT.

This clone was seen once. The CDR3 DNA follows: TGCGCCAGCAGCCAAAATGTCGAGAGGACAGGGTGGGATACGCAGTATTTT. It encodes CASSQNVERTGWDTQYF. This rearrangement joins TRBV4-1 to TRBJ2-3; TRBD1 aligns across 8 bases. The CDR3 has 17 residues. With 2 bases clipped from V and 6 bases from J, the junction kept 13 bases outside the gene matches. The germline V gene encodes CDR1 MGHRA and CDR2 YSYEKL.

CDR3 in amino acids: CASSRGTGSTDTQYF. In DNA form, the CDR3 reads TGTGCCAGCAGTCGGGGGACAGGAAGCACAGATACGCAGTATTTT. The J gene is TRBJ2-3, the V gene TRBV27, with 8 nucleotides matching TRBD1. The CDR3 covers 15 residues. Per germline, CDR1 MNHEY and CDR2 SMNVEV (reference sequence). The junction had 4 bases not matched to a gene; V was cut back by 5 bases and J by 0 bases.

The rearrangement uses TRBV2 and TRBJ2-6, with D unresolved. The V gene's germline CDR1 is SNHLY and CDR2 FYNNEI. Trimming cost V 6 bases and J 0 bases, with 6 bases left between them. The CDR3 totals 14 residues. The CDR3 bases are TGTGCCAGCAGCTGGGCCTCTGGGGCCAACGTCCTGACTTTC. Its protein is CASSWASGANVLTF.

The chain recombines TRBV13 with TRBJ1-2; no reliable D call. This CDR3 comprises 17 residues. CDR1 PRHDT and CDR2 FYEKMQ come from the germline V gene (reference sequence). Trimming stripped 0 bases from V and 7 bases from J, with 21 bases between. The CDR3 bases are TGTGCCAGCAGCTTAGGTTCAGGTCCGGTCCCTACTGGTGGCTACACCTTC. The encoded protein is CASSLGSGPVPTGGYTF.

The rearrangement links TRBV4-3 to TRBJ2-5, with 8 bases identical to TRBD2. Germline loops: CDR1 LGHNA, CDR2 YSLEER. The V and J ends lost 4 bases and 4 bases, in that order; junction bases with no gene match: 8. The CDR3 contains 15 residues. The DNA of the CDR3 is TGCGCCAGCAGCCGATCAGCGGGGGCGGCAGAGACCCAGTACTTC. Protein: CASSRSAGAAETQYF.

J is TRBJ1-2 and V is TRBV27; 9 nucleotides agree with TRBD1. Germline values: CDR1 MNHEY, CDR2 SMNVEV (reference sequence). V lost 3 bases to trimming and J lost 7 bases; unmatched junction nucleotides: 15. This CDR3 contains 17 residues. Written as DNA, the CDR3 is TGTGCCAGCAGTTTGGACGGCCGGGGGACAGGGATAGGTGGCTACACCTTC. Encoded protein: CASSLDGRGTGIGGYTF.

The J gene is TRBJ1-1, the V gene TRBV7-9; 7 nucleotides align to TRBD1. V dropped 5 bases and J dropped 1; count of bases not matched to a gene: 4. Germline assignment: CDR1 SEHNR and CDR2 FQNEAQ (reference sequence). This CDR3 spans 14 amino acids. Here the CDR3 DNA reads TGTGCCAGCAGCCCGCGACAGGGGAACACTGAAGCTTTCTTT. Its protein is CASSPRQGNTEAFF. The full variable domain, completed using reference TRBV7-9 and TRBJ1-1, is DTGVSQNPRHKITKRGQNVTFRCDPISEHNRLYWYRQTLGQGPEFLTYFQNEAQLEKSRLLSDRFSAERPKGSFSTLEIQRTEQGDSAMYLCASSPRQGNTEAFFGQGTRLTVV.

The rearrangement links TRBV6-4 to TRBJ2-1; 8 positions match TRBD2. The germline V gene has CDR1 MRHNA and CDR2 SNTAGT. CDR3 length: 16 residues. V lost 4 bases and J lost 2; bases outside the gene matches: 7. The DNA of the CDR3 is TGTGCCAGCAGTGCCACGGGGGGGGAGCCCTACAATGAGCAGTTCTTC. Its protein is CASSATGGEPYNEQFF.